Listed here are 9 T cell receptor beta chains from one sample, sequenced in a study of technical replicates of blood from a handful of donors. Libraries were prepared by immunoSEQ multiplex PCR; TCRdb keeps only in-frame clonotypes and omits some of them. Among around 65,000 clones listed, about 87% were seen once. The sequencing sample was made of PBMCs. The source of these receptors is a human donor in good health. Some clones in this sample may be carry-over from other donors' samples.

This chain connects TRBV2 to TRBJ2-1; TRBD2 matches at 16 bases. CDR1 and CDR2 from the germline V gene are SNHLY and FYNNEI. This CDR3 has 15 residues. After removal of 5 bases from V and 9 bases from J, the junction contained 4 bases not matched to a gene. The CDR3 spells CASSKGLAGGGEQFF. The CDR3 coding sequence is TGTGCCAGCAGTAAGGGACTAGCGGGGGGGGGTGAGCAGTTCTTC.

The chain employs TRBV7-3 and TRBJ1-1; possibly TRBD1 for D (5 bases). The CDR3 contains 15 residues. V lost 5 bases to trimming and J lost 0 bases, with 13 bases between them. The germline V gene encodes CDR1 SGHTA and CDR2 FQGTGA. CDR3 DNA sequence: TGTGCCAGCAGCATCAAGACAGCCTTGAACACTGAAGCTTTCTTT. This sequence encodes CASSIKTALNTEAFF. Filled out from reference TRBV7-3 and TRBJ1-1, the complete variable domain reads GAGVSQTPSNKVTEKGKYVELRCDPISGHTALYWYRQSLGQGPEFLIYFQGTGAADDSGLPNDRFFAVRPEGSVSTLKIQRTERGDSAVYLCASSIKTALNTEAFFGQGTRLTVV.

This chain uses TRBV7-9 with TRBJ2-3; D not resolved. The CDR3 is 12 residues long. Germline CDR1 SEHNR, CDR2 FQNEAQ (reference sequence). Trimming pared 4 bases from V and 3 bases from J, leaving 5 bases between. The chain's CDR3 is CASSSITDTQYF. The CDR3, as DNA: TGTGCCAGCAGCTCAATTACAGATACGCAGTATTTT. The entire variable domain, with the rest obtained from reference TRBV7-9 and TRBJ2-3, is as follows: DTGVSQNPRHKITKRGQNVTFRCDPISEHNRLYWYRQTLGQGPEFLTYFQNEAQLEKSRLLSDRFSAERPKGSFSTLEIQRTEQGDSAMYLCASSSITDTQYFGPGTRLTVL.

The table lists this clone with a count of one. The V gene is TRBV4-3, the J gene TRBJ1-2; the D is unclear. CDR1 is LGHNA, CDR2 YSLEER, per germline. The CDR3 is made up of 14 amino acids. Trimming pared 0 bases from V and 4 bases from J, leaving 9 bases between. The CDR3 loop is CASSQDLAVYGYTF. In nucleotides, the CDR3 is TGCGCCAGCAGCCAAGATCTAGCAGTCTATGGCTACACCTTC.

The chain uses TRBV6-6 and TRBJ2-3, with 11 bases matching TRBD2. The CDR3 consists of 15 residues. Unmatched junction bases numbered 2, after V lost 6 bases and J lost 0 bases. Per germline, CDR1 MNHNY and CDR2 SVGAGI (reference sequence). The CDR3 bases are TGTGCCAGCAGGAGACTAGCGGGGAGCACAGATACGCAGTATTTT. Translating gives CASRRLAGSTDTQYF.

The CDR3 region has the DNA TGTGCCGACGGACAGGGGAATACTGAAGCTTTCTTT. As protein: CADGQGNTEAFF. This chain links TRBV2 with TRBJ1-1; 9 bases line up with TRBD1. CDR1 SNHLY and CDR2 FYNNEI come from the germline V gene. The ends lost 11 bases at V and 5 bases at J; junction bases unmatched: 6. The CDR3 extends over 12 amino acids.

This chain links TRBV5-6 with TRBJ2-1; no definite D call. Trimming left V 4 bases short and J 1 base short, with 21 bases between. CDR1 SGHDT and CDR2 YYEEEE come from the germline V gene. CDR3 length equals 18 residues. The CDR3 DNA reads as TGTGCCAGCAGCGTCCCACGCTATCGCTCCGGGTCCTACAATGAGCAGTTCTTC. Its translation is CASSVPRYRSGSYNEQFF.

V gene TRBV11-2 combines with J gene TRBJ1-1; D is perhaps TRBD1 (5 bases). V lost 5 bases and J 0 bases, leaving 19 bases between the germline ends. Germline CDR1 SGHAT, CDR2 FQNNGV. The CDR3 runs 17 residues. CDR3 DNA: TGTGCCAGCAGCCCAAGGACACGGTTAGGCATGAACACTGAAGCTTTCTTT. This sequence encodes CASSPRTRLGMNTEAFF.

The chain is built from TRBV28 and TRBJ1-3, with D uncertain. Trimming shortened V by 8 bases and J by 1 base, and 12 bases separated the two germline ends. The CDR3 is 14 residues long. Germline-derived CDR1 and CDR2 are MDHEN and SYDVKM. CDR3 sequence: CASGTSGSGNTIYF. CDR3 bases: TGTGCCAGCGGTACTTCCGGTTCTGGAAACACCATATATTTT.